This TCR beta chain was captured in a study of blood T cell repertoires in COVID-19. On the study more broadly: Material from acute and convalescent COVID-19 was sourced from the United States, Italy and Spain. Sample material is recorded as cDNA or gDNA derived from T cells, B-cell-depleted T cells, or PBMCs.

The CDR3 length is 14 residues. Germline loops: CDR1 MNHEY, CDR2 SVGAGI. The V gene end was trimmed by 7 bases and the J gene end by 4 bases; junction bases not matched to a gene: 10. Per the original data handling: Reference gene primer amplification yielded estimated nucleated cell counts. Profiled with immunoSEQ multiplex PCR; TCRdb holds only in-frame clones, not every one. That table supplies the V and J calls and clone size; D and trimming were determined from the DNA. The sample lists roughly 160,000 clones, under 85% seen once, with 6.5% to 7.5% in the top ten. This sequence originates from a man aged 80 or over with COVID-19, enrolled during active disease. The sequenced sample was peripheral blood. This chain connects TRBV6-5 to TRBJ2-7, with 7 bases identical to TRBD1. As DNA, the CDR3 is TGTGCCAGCACCCTCCGGGACAGCTTTTACGAGCAGTACTTC. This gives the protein CASTLRDSFYEQYF.